This section outlines one TCR beta chain sequence together with its context. This receptor's antigen is unknown. No much larger clone is present one base from it, and per-base qualities are unavailable. For CDR1 and CDR2, the germline V gene (reference sequence) lists DFQATT and SNEGSKA. V and J are truncated by 1 base and 8 bases respectively, leaving an intervening sequence of 11 bases. Inclusive of the bounding cysteine and phenylalanine, the CDR3 is 12 residues long. The sequence is cut down to CDR3 DNA, 36 bases in frame from base 1. This entry is derived from a study of CD8 T cells in Susac syndrome (dated by TCRdb to about 2019). At the level of the whole study: Whether CD8+ T cell activation and differentiation in Susac syndrome was antigen driven was tested using repertoire sequencing. Findings and caveats that apply to the study as a whole: The number of individuals in the TCR sequencing and HLA analysis was acknowledged as relatively small.

RNA was extracted with the RNeasy kit and about 0.5 to 1 ug was reverse transcribed using random hexamers. The immunoSEQ multiplex PCR assay, covering 54 Vbeta and 13 Jbeta segments, was used to amplify TCR beta CDR3 regions. To correct PCR amplification bias, a synthetic template baseline was used for both primer optimization and computational correction. On the authors' methods: Reads were annotated to V, D and J genes per IMGT and analyzed with immunoSEQ Analyzer, keeping only productive sequences. Clonality was computed as one minus Shannon entropy normalized by log2 of the number of productive unique sequences. For each patient and control, public and private clones were evaluated within the 100 most prevalent clones. Susac-specific clones were defined as absent from healthy and MS cohorts, over a thousand published viral clones and other ImmuneACCESS disease sequences. The raw public reads went through TCRdb reprocessing: fastp at Q25, MiXCR clone calling, in-frame beta chains kept. Every CDR3 protein is listed once, alongside the most common genes and DNA of its rows. The V and J calls here are based on TCRdb, not the publication. The sample profile shows 150,000 to 200,000 distinct CDR3 sequences; around 94% of them were found once. 0.11% to 0.15% of the sample rests with the top ten.

High-throughput TCR beta sequencing profiled peripheral blood CD8+ and CD4+ T cells from healthy donors, Susac syndrome patients and multiple sclerosis patients. Healthy donors were included as age- and sex-matched controls. Bulk CD8+ and CD4+ T cells were purified magnetically by negative isolation, whereas CD8+ TEMRA cells were enriched by FACS. Blood was drawn into EDTA tubes, processed within 24 hours, and PBMCs were isolated by density gradient centrifugation. PBMCs intended for TCR sequencing were frozen in liquid nitrogen and were later thawed in a 37 degrees C water bath. A purity of at least 90% was achieved for sorted or isolated CD4+, CD8+ and CD8+ TEMRA cells.

This clonotype was obtained from a human donor in good health. This chain is built from TRBV20-1 and TRBJ1-2; the D gene cannot be resolved reliably. Sequencing was carried out using CD4+ T cells from PBMCs. The DNA is TGCAGTGCTAGAGCAGCCCTGGTGGGCTACACCTTC. Its protein product is CSARAALVGYTF.